This TCR beta chain appears in the sequencing data of a study of blood T cell repertoires in COVID-19. About the study: Samples came from the United States, Italy and Spain, spanning acute and convalescent COVID-19.

In the source study's methods: Estimates of nucleated cell counts were drawn from the amplification of reference gene primers. Here immunoSEQ multiplex PCR was the method, and the copy in TCRdb shows in-frame clones only, minus some. V, J and clone size are taken as reported in that table, and D and trimming were inferred from the DNA itself. There are some 300,000 clones in the sample; about 85% occur only once, and about 2.5% lies in the top ten. Germline-derived CDR1 and CDR2 are MNHEY and SMNVEV (reference sequence). The J segment lost 1 base and the V segment lost 0 bases, leaving 2 bases of the junction unmatched. This CDR3 contains 16 residues.

The sequencing input was peripheral blood. This chain connects TRBV27 to TRBJ1-5; 8 positions match TRBD1. The source of this sequence is a man between 18 and 35 years old with active or convalescent COVID-19. CDR3: CASSLSRTGSNQPQHF. The CDR3 DNA is TGTGCCAGCAGTTTATCGAGGACAGGGAGCAATCAGCCCCAGCATTTT.